The present T cell receptor beta chain was sequenced within a study of cytomegalovirus exposure and HLA in healthy donors. Germline lookup yields CDR1 MGHRA and CDR2 YSYEKL. Germline trimming cut 0 bases from V and 10 bases from J; bases unmatched to any gene: 18. CDR3 length equals 19 residues. Data came from immunoSEQ multiplex PCR; TCRdb stores just in-frame clones and leaves some out. The sample records about 75,000 clones, over 80% being singletons. With regard to this clone: Its antigen is undetermined.

Points from the study as a whole: Overall, approximately 180 TCR beta chains were annotated as cytomegalovirus-associated. In vitro confirmation showed a few CMV-associated chains to be CMV antigen specific. That first-cohort TCR clusters tended to co-occur in the 100 to 150 validation repertoires was found in a later analysis.

V and J are TRBV4-1 and TRBJ1-6; 7 bases fit TRBD1. Sequencing used PBMCs. The TCR comes from a man younger than 45 in good health and CMV-seronegative. CDR3 sequence (DNA): TGCGCCAGCAGCCAAGATCTAAGGGTCGGGGCCAGGGGGAGCTCACCCCTCCACTTT. This sequence encodes CASSQDLRVGARGSSPLHF.